What follows is one T cell receptor beta chain and its context. The data originate from a study of blood T cell repertoires in COVID-19. Study-level information: Samples of COVID-19 (acute and convalescent) were obtained from the United States, Italy and Spain. T cells, B-cell-depleted T cells, or PBMCs supplied cDNA or gDNA.

Original processing notes: Amplification with reference gene primers provided the estimates of nucleated cell counts. The repertoire was sequenced with immunoSEQ multiplex PCR; TCRdb's copy has only in-frame clones and lacks some. The V and J calls and the clone size are those of that table, but D and trimming were determined from the DNA. The sample shows approximately 200,000 clones, approximately 90% of them seen only once. Sequencing was performed on peripheral blood. This receptor was taken from a man aged 45-65 years with acute or convalescent COVID-19.

As DNA, the CDR3 is TGTGCCAGCTCACCAAGGCGGGGGGACTACAATGAGCAGTTCTTC. Translating gives CASSPRRGDYNEQFF. The genes are TRBV18 and TRBJ2-1; 8 nucleotides line up with TRBD2. There are 15 residues in the CDR3. Germline V gene data show CDR1 as KGHSH and CDR2 as LQKENI. With V trimmed by 2 bases and J by 3 bases, 3 bases remained unmatched.